The T cell receptor beta chain under discussion was sequenced for a study of CD8 T cells in ankylosing spondylitis. Whole-study results and caveats: Disease-associated clones were CD8+ and fairly uncommon in peripheral blood. Among TCR beta sequences, a motif of 7 to 9 highly homologous variants appeared characteristic of ankylosing spondylitis blood. Reportedly, significant enrichment of disease-linked clones occurred in matched ankylosing spondylitis synovial fluid.

With molecular barcodes, quantitative 5'-RACE was used to make the TCR beta libraries. Via MiXCR, TCRdb re-called the 5' RACE reads, giving one row per CDR3 protein. The sample includes under 450,000 distinct CDR3 sequences, 20% to 25% of them seen just once. A remark on this clonotype: What it binds is not known.

Germline lookup yields CDR1 SGHVS and CDR2 FQNEAQ. Trimming took off 4 bases at V and 2 bases at J, with 15 bases between the two ends. The CDR3 has 15 residues. The sequencing sample was made of blood, either unsorted or a sorted T cell fraction (not recorded which). This receptor was obtained from a male donor with ankylosing spondylitis or in good health (not recorded which). J is TRBJ2-7 and V is TRBV7-8; a possible D gene is TRBD2 (5 bases). For the CDR3, the DNA is TGTGCCAGCAGCTCCGGAGGTGAACCACCCTACGAGCAGTACTTC. Translating gives CASSSGGEPPYEQYF.